This TCR beta chain was profiled in a study of cytomegalovirus exposure and HLA in healthy donors. The wider study: Previous work identified 100 million or so unique TCR beta sequences from roughly 170 million T cells. Study conclusions and caveats: Trimming of TCR beta V- and J-genes showed a link, identified in a later analysis, to a missense DCLRE1C variant.

Per the germline V gene, CDR1 is SQVTM and CDR2 is ANQGSEA. CDR3 length: 14 amino acids. V lost 4 bases and J lost 7, with 18 bases in between. A remark on this clone: What it recognizes is unknown.

Primers included in the PCR were 60 Vbeta and 13 Jbeta primers. Using immunoSEQ multiplex PCR, the repertoire was profiled, and TCRdb retains in-frame clones only, with some absent. The table lists approximately 180,000 clones, approximately 80% of them singletons. V is TRBV29-1 and J is TRBJ2-3; D not certain. This receptor was identified in a man aged 18 to 29 in good health and CMV-seronegative. Material: PBMCs. CDR3: CSVASPLGANTQYF. The CDR3 DNA sequence: TGCAGCGTTGCCTCTCCTCTTGGAGCAAATACGCAGTATTTT.